A single T cell receptor beta chain is shown here with its context. These data belong to a study of control samples from healthy donors and cancer patients. Some clones are missing from TCRdb's copy, which holds only in-frame ones; the method was immunoSEQ multiplex PCR. The table records some 89,000 clones, about 89% of them present only once. The germline CDR1 and CDR2 sequences are MGHRA and YSYEKL. J gave up 7 bases and V 0 bases, and 4 bases lay outside the gene matches. The CDR3 consists of 16 residues. The sequenced sample was blood. This sequence joins TRBV4-1 and TRBJ2-1; 12 bases match TRBD2. The TCR originated in a man aged 25 to 40 in good health. In DNA form, the CDR3 reads TGCGCCAGCAGCCAAGATTCTAGCGGGGGGGGGAATGAGCAGTTCTTC. This translates into CASSQDSSGGGNEQFF.